Given below is one T cell receptor beta chain in context. The antigen remains undetermined. Positive CCR7 selection of CD45RO-negative cells yielded the naive CD8 cells, and terminally differentiated effector memory CD45RA+ cells were excluded. The protocol was immunoSEQ multiplex PCR, while the TCRdb copy is restricted to in-frame clones and leaves out a portion. The table records 550,000 to 600,000 clones, 95% to 98% of them present only once. The record originates from a study of shared clonotypes between healthy human individuals. Looking at the study overall: Those who served as donors were a couple of women and three men between the ages of 18 and 49. Study-level findings and limits: Deeper or shallower sequencing was expected to change how clonotypes are shared among donors. Among the subsets, naive ones generally showed larger estimated richness than memory ones.

CDR1 is SGHKS and CDR2 is YYEKEE in the germline V gene (reference sequence). The CDR3 has 12 amino acids. Trimming pared 0 bases from V and 6 bases from J, leaving 7 bases between. The sequence was obtained from a man aged 30-40 years in good health. The gene calls are TRBV5-5 and TRBJ2-7; the D is unclear. The sample taken for sequencing was naive CD8+ T cells sorted from blood. This CDR3 reads CASSLGRGEQYF. The CDR3, as DNA: TGTGCCAGCAGCTTGGGGCGAGGCGAGCAGTACTTC.